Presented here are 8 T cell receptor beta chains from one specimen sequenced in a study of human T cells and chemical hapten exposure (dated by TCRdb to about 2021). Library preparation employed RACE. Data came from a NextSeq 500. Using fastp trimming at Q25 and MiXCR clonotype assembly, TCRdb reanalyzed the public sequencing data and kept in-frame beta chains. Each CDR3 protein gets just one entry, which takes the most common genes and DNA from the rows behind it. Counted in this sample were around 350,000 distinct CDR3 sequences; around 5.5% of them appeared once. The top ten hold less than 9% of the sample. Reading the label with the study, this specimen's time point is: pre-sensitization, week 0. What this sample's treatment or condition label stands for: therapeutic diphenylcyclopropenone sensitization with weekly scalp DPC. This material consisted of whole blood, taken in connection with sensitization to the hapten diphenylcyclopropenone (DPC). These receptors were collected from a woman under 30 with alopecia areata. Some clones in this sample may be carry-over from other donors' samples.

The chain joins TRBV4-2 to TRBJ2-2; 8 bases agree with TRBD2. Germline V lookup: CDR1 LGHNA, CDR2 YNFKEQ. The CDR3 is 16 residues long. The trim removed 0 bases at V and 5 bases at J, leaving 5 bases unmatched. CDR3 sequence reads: CASSQERAGDTGELFF. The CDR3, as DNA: TGTGCCAGCAGCCAAGAACGAGCGGGGGATACCGGGGAGCTGTTTTTT.

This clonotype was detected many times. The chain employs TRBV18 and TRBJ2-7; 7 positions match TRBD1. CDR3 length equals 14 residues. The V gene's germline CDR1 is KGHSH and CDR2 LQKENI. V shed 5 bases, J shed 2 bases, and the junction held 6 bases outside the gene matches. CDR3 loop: CASSADREPYEQYF. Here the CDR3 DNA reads TGTGCCAGCTCAGCCGACAGGGAGCCCTACGAGCAGTACTTC.

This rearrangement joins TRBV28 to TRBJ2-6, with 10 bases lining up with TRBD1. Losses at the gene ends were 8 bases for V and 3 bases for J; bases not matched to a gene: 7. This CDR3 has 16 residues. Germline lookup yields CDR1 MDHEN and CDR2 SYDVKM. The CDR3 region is CASAGDRGLGANVLTF. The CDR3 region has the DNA TGTGCCAGCGCGGGGGACAGGGGACTTGGGGCCAACGTCCTGACTTTC.

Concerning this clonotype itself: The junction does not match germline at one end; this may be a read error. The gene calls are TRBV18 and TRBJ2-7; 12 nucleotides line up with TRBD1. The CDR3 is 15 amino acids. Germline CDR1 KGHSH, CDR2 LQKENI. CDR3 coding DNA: TGTGCCAGCTCACCTCTGATGGGACAGGGGGCCGAGGAGTACTTC. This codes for CASSPLMGQGAEEYF.

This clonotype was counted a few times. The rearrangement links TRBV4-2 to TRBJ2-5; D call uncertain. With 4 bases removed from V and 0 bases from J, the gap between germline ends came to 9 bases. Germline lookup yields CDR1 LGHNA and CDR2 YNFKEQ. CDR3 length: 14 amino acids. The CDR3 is CASSLNSDQETQYF. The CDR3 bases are TGTGCCAGCAGCCTCAACAGTGACCAAGAGACCCAGTACTTC.

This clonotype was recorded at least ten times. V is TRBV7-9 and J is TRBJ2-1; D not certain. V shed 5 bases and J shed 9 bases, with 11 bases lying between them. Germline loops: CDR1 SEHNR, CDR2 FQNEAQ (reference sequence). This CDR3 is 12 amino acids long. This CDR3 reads CASSPLLFEQFF. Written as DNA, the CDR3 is TGTGCCAGCAGCCCTCTTCTTTTTGAGCAGTTCTTC.

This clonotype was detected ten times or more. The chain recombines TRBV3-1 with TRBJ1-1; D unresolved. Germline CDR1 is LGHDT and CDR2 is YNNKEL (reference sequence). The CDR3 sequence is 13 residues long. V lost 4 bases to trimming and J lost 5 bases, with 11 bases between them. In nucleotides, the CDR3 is TGTGCCAGCAGCCGTGGGTCGTGGACTGAAGCTTTCTTT. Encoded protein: CASSRGSWTEAFF.

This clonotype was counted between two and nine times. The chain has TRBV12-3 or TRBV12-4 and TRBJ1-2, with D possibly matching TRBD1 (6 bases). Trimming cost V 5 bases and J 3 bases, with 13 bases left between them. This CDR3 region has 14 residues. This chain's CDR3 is CASSQQGGYYGYTF. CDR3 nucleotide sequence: TGTGCCAGCAGTCAACAGGGAGGGTACTATGGCTACACCTTC.